The next 21 T cell receptor beta chains were all read from a single sample in a study of blood T cell repertoires in COVID-19. TCRdb's copy holds only in-frame clones and misses some; the assay was immunoSEQ multiplex PCR. The sample yields 200,000 or so clones, about 85% seen once. The sample comprised peripheral blood. Receptors were obtained from a man between 70 and 80 years old with active or convalescent COVID-19.

This chain joins TRBV6-6 and TRBJ2-5; 12 positions agree with TRBD2. V lost 4 bases to trimming and J lost 4 bases; unmatched junction nucleotides: 4. Looked up from germline, CDR1 is MNHNY and CDR2 is SVGAGI (reference sequence). The length of the CDR3 is 15 residues. CDR3 in DNA: TGTGCCAGCAGTTTGGGACTAGCGGGTCCAGAGACCCAGTACTTC. Its translation is CASSLGLAGPETQYF.

The gene calls are TRBV29-1 and TRBJ2-1; 10 nucleotides line up with TRBD2. V was pared by 2 bases and J by 9 bases, with 7 bases of the junction left unmatched. This CDR3 is 14 amino acids long. The germline V gene has CDR1 SQVTM and CDR2 ANQGSEA. The CDR3 is CSVEKNPSGGEQFF. The CDR3 region has the DNA TGCAGCGTTGAAAAGAACCCTAGCGGGGGTGAGCAGTTCTTC.

The V gene is TRBV10-3, the J gene TRBJ1-2; 9 nucleotides agree with TRBD1. The CDR3 sequence is 17 residues long. The junction had 12 bases not matched to a gene; V was cut back by 7 bases and J by 0 bases. The germline V gene encodes CDR1 ENHRY and CDR2 SYGVKD. The CDR3 DNA reads TGTGCCATCAATACCCCCGGGACAGGGTACTCTAACTATGGCTACACCTTC. It translates to CAINTPGTGYSNYGYTF.

The V and J genes are TRBV3-1 (or the pseudogene TRBV3-2) and TRBJ2-3, with 9 bases matching TRBD1. Germline V gene sequence: CDR1 LGHDT, CDR2 YNNKEL (reference sequence). The CDR3 covers 14 residues. Trimming removed 10 bases from V and 6 bases from J; junction bases left unmatched: 11. CDR3 loop: CATRGTGIGDTQYF. For the CDR3, the DNA is TGTGCCACCCGGGGGACAGGGATTGGGGATACGCAGTATTTT.

The genes are TRBV7-2 and TRBJ2-7; 7 bases agree with TRBD2. Trimming took 0 bases from V and 7 from J; bases not matched to a gene: 6. Per germline, CDR1 SGHTA and CDR2 FQGNSA. The CDR3 contains 14 residues. The CDR3 DNA follows: TGTGCCAGCAGCTTAGCGGGACTATCAGGAGAGCAGTACTTC. Its translation: CASSLAGLSGEQYF.

Here the CDR3 reads CASSPADSQGHTKIQETQYF. Here the CDR3 DNA reads TGTGCCAGCAGTCCTGCGGACTCCCAAGGCCACACAAAAATCCAAGAGACCCAGTACTTC. The rearrangement uses TRBV28 and TRBJ2-5, with D perhaps TRBD2 (5 bases). Germline V gene data show CDR1 as MDHEN and CDR2 as SYDVKM. The V gene lost 5 bases and the J gene lost 1 base, with 29 bases spanning the gap. The CDR3 runs 20 residues.

V is TRBV5-8 and J is TRBJ2-7; 8 bases map to TRBD1. Germline CDR1 is SGHTS and CDR2 is YDEGEE. The J segment lost 8 bases and the V segment lost 4 bases, leaving 14 bases of the junction unmatched. The CDR3 contains 15 residues. DNA for the CDR3: TGTGCCAGCAGCCAGTCGGGCAGGGGGCCGTCGAAGCAGTACTTC. Translation: CASSQSGRGPSKQYF.

The chain is built from TRBV7-8 and TRBJ2-2; 11 nucleotides line up with TRBD2. Losses at the gene ends were 2 bases for V and 5 bases for J; bases not matched to a gene: 13. This CDR3 contains 19 residues. Germline lookup yields CDR1 SGHVS and CDR2 FQNEAQ. Here the CDR3 reads CASSLSRLAGKGKTGELFF. CDR3 in DNA: TGTGCCAGCAGCTTAAGTAGACTAGCGGGAAAGGGAAAAACCGGGGAGCTGTTTTTT. The full variable domain, rest sourced from reference TRBV7-8 and TRBJ2-2, is GAGVSQSPRYKVAKRGQDVALRCDPISGHVSLFWYQQALGQGPEFLTYFQNEAQLDKSGLPSDRFFAERPEGSVSTLKIQRTQQEDSAVYLCASSLSRLAGKGKTGELFFGEGSRLTVL.

This chain joins TRBV2 and TRBJ1-2, with a weak D call TRBD1 (5 bases). Trimming removed 6 bases at V and 3 bases at J, with 17 bases between. CDR1 is SNHLY, CDR2 FYNNEI, per germline. There are 15 residues in the CDR3. Here the CDR3 reads CASRPRSTVYYGYTF. CDR3 bases: TGTGCCAGCAGGCCACGGTCGACAGTTTACTATGGCTACACCTTC. Full variable domain (remainder filled in from reference TRBV2 and TRBJ1-2): EPEVTQTPSHQVTQMGQEVILRCVPISNHLYFYWYRQILGQKVEFLVSFYNNEISEKSEIFDDQFSVERPDGSNFTLKIRSTKLEDSAMYFCASRPRSTVYYGYTFGSGTRLTVV.

The V gene is TRBV7-9, the J gene TRBJ2-1; 7 bases agree with TRBD2. CDR1 SEHNR and CDR2 FQNEAQ come from the germline V gene (reference sequence). Germline trimming cut 5 bases from V and 9 bases from J; bases unmatched to any gene: 13. This CDR3 has 15 amino acids. The CDR3 DNA is TGTGCCAGCAGCCGCCGGGGGGACCCATATGGTGAGCAGTTCTTC. Protein product: CASSRRGDPYGEQFF.

The chain combines TRBV3-1 (or the pseudogene TRBV3-2) with TRBJ1-2; 9 positions agree with TRBD1. After removal of 4 bases from V and 5 bases from J, the junction contained 17 bases not matched to a gene. This CDR3 comprises 18 residues. Germline V lookup: CDR1 LGHDT, CDR2 YNNKEL (reference sequence). This chain's CDR3 is CASSPRTGERSFQYGYTF. The CDR3 DNA is TGTGCCAGCAGCCCTAGGACAGGGGAGCGATCCTTCCAATATGGCTACACCTTC.

This clone was observed a handful of times. The V call is TRBV28, the J call TRBJ1-3, with 7 bases fitting TRBD1. V was clipped by 5 bases and J by 2 bases; unmatched bases: 6. This CDR3 has 15 amino acids. Germline CDR1 MDHEN, CDR2 SYDVKM. The CDR3 region is CASSAVDRAGNTIYF. In DNA form, the CDR3 reads TGTGCCAGCAGTGCAGTCGACAGGGCTGGAAACACCATATATTTT.

By share, this clone counts as medium-sized. This chain joins TRBV6-5 and TRBJ2-1; D unclear. Trimming left V 6 bases short and J 8 bases short, with 14 bases between. Per the germline V gene, CDR1 is MNHEY and CDR2 is SVGAGI. This CDR3 contains 13 residues. CDR3 residues: CASRNPSGDEQFF. For the CDR3, the DNA is TGTGCCAGCAGGAACCCCTCGGGTGATGAGCAGTTCTTC.

This clone was observed a handful of times. This rearrangement joins TRBV5-4 to TRBJ2-2, with D possibly being TRBD1 (5 bases). The CDR3 extends over 14 amino acids. The germline V gene has CDR1 SGHNT and CDR2 YYREEE (reference sequence). V lost 4 bases, J lost 6 bases, and 13 bases lay in between. This CDR3 reads CASSVRVGPGELFF. As DNA, the CDR3 is TGTGCCAGCAGCGTCCGTGTGGGGCCCGGGGAGCTGTTTTTT.

The chain employs TRBV7-2 and TRBJ2-3, with D possibly matching TRBD1 (6 bases). V lost 3 bases, J lost 1 base, and 14 bases lay in between. The length of the CDR3 is 16 residues. Germline-derived CDR1 and CDR2 are SGHTA and FQGNSA. CDR3 coding DNA: TGTGCCAGCAGCTTTAGAACAGGGCCGGGCACAGATACGCAGTATTTT. It encodes CASSFRTGPGTDTQYF.

The chain combines TRBV28 with TRBJ1-2, with D hard to call. The CDR3 spans 14 residues. The ends were cut back, 2 bases at V and 4 bases at J, with 11 bases in the middle. Germline V gives CDR1 MDHEN, CDR2 SYDVKM. This chain's CDR3 is CASSLPETSYGYTF. CDR3 DNA: TGTGCCAGCAGTTTACCAGAAACCAGCTATGGCTACACCTTC.

Written as DNA, the CDR3 is TGCGCCAGCAGCCAAGGTCTTTTACAGGGGGCGCGGCCCAATTCACCCCTCCACTTT. This encodes CASSQGLLQGARPNSPLHF. The J gene is TRBJ1-6, the V gene TRBV4-1; TRBD1 aligns across 9 bases. This CDR3 has 19 residues. J lost 7 bases, V lost 1 base, and 14 bases had no gene match. The germline V gene encodes CDR1 MGHRA and CDR2 YSYEKL.

This clone was counted a single time. The chain joins TRBV28 to TRBJ1-2; 7 positions match TRBD1. Looked up from germline, CDR1 is MDHEN and CDR2 is SYDVKM. V shed 5 bases and J 13 bases; nucleotides not matched to a gene: 25. This CDR3 region has 17 residues. The CDR3 loop is CASSLEPATAFQQGGTF. DNA of the CDR3: TGTGCCAGCAGTCTAGAACCAGCGACAGCCTTCCAGCAGGGGGGCACCTTC.

The V and J genes are TRBV3-1 (or the pseudogene TRBV3-2) and TRBJ2-7; 9 bases map to TRBD1. V shed 5 bases, J shed 2 bases, and the junction held 7 bases outside the gene matches. CDR1 is LGHDT, CDR2 YNNKEL, per germline (reference sequence). This CDR3 comprises 15 residues. Written as DNA, the CDR3 is TGTGCCAGCAGCAATATCGGGACAGGGACCTACGAGCAGTACTTC. Its translation: CASSNIGTGTYEQYF.

In its sample, this clone was seen a few times. CDR3 bases: TGTGCCGAAAACAGGGTTAACTATGGCTACACCTTC. Its translation: CAENRVNYGYTF. The chain combines TRBV30 with TRBJ1-2, with a possible D match to TRBD1 (6 bases). This CDR3 contains 12 residues. CDR1 is GTSNPN, CDR2 SVGIG, per germline (reference sequence). The V end was cut by 8 bases, the J end by 1 base, with 11 bases between.

This clone has only a few counts. This CDR3 is CASSPGRGYEQYF. The CDR3 nucleotides are TGTGCCAGCAGTCCGGGACGGGGGTACGAGCAGTACTTC. The chain links TRBV2 to TRBJ2-7; weak D call: TRBD2 (6 bases). The germline V and J ends were trimmed by 5 bases and 4 bases, with 12 bases remaining between them. The germline V gene has CDR1 SNHLY and CDR2 FYNNEI. The CDR3 contains 13 residues.